This TCR beta chain was captured by sequencing in a study of blood T cells in healthy people across ages. Then a second PCR, running about 7 to 11 cycles, was carried out with a sample-barcoded 5' primer and a J-beta primer mix. TCRdb reprocessed the 5' RACE reads with MiXCR, giving one entry per CDR3 protein. The table lists hundreds of thousands of distinct CDR3 sequences, about three fifths of them singletons. Researchers collected ten milliliters of peripheral blood from every single donor. J was trimmed by 5 bases and V by 2 bases; bases with no gene match: 7. The CDR3 is 16 residues long. The sequence derives from a man aged 25 to 40 in good health. The V and J genes are TRBV12-3 or TRBV12-4 and TRBJ2-1, with 9 bases that match TRBD2. Sequenced material: blood. The CDR3 DNA sequence: TGTGCCAGCAGTTTATTTAGCGGGAGTGGAAACAATGAGCAGTTCTTC. As protein: CASSLFSGSGNNEQFF.